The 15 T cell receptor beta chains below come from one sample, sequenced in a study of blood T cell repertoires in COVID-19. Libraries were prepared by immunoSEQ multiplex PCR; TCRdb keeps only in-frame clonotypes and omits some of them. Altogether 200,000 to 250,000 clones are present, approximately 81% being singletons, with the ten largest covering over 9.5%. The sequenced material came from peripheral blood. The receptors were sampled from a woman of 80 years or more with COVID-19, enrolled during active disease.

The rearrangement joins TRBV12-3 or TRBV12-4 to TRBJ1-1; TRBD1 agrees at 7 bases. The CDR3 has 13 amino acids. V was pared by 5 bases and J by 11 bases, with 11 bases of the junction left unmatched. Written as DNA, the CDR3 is TGTGCCAGCAGTGCGGGACAGCGTCTGGAGGCTTTCTTT. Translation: CASSAGQRLEAFF.

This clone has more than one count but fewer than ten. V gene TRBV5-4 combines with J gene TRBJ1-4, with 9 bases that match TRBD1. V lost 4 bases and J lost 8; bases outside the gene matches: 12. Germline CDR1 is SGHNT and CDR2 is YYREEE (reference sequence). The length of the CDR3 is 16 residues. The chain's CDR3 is CASSPSPGTGREKLFF. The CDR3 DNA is TGTGCCAGCAGCCCGAGCCCCGGGACAGGGCGGGAAAAACTGTTTTTT.

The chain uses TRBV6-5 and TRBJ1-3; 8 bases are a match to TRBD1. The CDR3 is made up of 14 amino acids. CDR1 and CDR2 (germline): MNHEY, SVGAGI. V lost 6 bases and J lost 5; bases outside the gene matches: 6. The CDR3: CASSPTGVRNTIYF. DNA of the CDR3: TGTGCCAGCAGCCCGACAGGGGTACGAAACACCATATATTTT.

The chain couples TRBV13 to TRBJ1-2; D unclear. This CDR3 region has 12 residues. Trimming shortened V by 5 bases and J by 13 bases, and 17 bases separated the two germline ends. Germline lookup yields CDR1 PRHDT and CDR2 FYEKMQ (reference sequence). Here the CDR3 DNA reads TGTGCCAGCAGCCCCCGCGAGGGAGGGAGCACCTTC. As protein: CASSPREGGSTF.

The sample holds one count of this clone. DNA for the CDR3: TGTGCCAGCAGCTTATTGCGGGACAGCGAGCAGTACTTC. Its translation is CASSLLRDSEQYF. The chain carries TRBV11-3 and TRBJ2-7; the D gene is possibly TRBD1 (7 bases). Between the trimmed V and J ends, which lost 2 bases and 6 bases, there was a span of 11 bases. Germline lookup yields CDR1 SGHNT and CDR2 YENEEA. CDR3 length equals 13 residues.

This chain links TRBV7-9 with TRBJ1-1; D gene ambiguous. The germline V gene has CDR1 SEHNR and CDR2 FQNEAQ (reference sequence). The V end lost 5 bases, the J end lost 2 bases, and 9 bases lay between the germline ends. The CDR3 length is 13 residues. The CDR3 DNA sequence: TGTGCCAGCAGCCCCCGTCCTAACACTGAAGCTTTCTTT. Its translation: CASSPRPNTEAFF.

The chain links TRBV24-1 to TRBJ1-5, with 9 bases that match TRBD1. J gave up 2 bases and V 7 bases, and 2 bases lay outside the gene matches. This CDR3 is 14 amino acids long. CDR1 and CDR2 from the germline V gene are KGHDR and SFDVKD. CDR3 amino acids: CATSRTGGNQPQHF. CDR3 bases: TGTGCCACCAGCCGGACAGGGGGCAATCAGCCCCAGCATTTT.

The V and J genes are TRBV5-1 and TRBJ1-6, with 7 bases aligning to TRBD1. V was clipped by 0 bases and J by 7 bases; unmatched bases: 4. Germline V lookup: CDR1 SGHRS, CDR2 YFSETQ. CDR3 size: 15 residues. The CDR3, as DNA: TGCGCCAGCAGCTTGGAAGGGACAGAAAATTCACCCCTCCACTTT. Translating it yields CASSLEGTENSPLHF.

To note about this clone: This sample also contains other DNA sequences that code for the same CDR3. CDR3 in DNA: TGTGCCAGCAGCTTACGGGGATTGGGGCGGGGGCGGCAAGAGACCCAGTACTTC. It codes for CASSLRGLGRGRQETQYF. V usage is TRBV7-3 and J usage is TRBJ2-5; D possibly corresponds to TRBD2 (7 bases). V was shortened by 2 bases and J by 2 bases, with 21 bases between the two germline ends. Germline-derived CDR1 and CDR2 are SGHTA and FQGTGA. This CDR3 is built from 18 residues.

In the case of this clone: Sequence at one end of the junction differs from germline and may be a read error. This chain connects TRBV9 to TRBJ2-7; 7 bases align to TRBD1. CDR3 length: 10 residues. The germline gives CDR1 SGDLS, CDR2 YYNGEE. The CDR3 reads CGDSSYEQYF. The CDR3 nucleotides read TGCGGGGACAGTTCCTACGAGCAGTACTTC.

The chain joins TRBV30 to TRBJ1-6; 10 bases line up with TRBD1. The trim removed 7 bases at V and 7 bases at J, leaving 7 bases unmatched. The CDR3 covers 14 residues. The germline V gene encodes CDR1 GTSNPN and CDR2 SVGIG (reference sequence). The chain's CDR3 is CAFRRQGANSPLHF. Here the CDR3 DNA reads TGTGCCTTTAGAAGACAGGGGGCCAATTCACCCCTCCACTTT.

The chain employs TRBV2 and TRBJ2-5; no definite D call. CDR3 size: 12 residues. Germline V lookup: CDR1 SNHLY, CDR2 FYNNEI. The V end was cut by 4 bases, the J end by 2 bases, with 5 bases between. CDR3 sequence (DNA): TGTGCCAGCAGTGTTCAACAAGAGACCCAGTACTTC. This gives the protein CASSVQQETQYF.

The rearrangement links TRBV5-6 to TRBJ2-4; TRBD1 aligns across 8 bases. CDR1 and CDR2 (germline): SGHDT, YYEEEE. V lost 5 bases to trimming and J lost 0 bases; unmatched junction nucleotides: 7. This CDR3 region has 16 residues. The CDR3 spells CASRMGQALAKNIQYF. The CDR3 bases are TGTGCCAGCAGAATGGGACAGGCGCTAGCCAAAAACATTCAGTACTTC.

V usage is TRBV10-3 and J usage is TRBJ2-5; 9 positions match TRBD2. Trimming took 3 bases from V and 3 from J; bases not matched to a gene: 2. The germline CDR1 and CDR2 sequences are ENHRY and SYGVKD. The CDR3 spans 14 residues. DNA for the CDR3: TGTGCCATCAGTGAAGCGGGGGGAGAAGAGACCCAGTACTTC. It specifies CAISEAGGEETQYF.

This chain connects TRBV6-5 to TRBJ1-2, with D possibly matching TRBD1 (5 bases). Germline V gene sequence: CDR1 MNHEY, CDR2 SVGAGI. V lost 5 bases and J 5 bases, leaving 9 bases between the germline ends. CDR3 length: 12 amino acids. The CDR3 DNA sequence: TGTGCCAGCAGTCAGGAGGGGTATGGCTACACCTTC. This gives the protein CASSQEGYGYTF.